The 27 T cell receptor beta chains listed next were all sequenced from one sample in a study of shared clonotypes between healthy human individuals. The data were produced by immunoSEQ multiplex PCR, yet TCRdb's version contains in-frame clones alone and is incomplete. Of under 2,500,000 clones in the sample, approximately 96% were seen once. Sequenced input: naive CD4+ T cells sorted from blood. Subset reported: CD45RA+ positively selected. These receptors were taken from a man between 18 and 35 years old in good health.

The chain employs TRBV10-1 and TRBJ2-7; D remains ambiguous. V gave up 3 bases and J gave up 2 bases, with 11 bases separating them. Germline CDR1 WNHNN, CDR2 SYGVQD (reference sequence). CDR3 length equals 14 residues. CDR3 sequence (DNA): TGCGCCAGCAGTGAACCGACCCATGCCTACGAGCAGTACTTC. Translation: CASSEPTHAYEQYF.

As concerns this clone: At the DNA level, this CDR3 is encoded by other sequences in the same sample as well. The V and J genes are TRBV30 and TRBJ2-3; weak D call: TRBD1 (6 bases). Germline V gives CDR1 GTSNPN, CDR2 SVGIG (reference sequence). Trimming stripped 3 bases from V and 1 base from J, with 8 bases between. CDR3 size: 13 residues. As DNA, the CDR3 is TGTGCCTGGAGCCGGACAGGCACAGATACGCAGTATTTT. Translating it yields CAWSRTGTDTQYF.

The CDR3 here is CASSEEGGGRQPQHF. CDR3 bases: TGTGCCAGCAGTGAAGAGGGAGGGGGCCGTCAGCCCCAGCATTTT. The genes are TRBV6-1 and TRBJ1-5; TRBD1 matches at 7 bases. From germline, CDR1 is MNHNS and CDR2 SASEGT. This CDR3 spans 15 amino acids. V gave up 1 base and J gave up 6 bases; unmatched junction bases: 6.

This chain uses TRBV7-9 with TRBJ2-2; the D gene is possibly TRBD1 (6 bases). Deletions cut 5 bases from V and 6 bases from J, with 13 bases between. CDR3 length: 14 amino acids. Germline lookup yields CDR1 SEHNR and CDR2 FQNEAQ (reference sequence). The CDR3 nucleotides are TGTGCCAGCAGCATAACAGGGATCCCCGGGGAGCTGTTTTTT. It encodes CASSITGIPGELFF.

V is TRBV5-6 and J is TRBJ1-2; 11 bases match TRBD1. The CDR3 runs 14 residues. The V and J ends lost 0 bases and 8 bases, in that order; junction bases with no gene match: 3. The germline V gene encodes CDR1 SGHDT and CDR2 YYEEEE. This chain's CDR3 is CASSLDGTGGGYTF. Written as DNA, the CDR3 is TGTGCCAGCAGCTTGGACGGGACAGGGGGAGGCTACACCTTC.

This rearrangement joins TRBV9 to TRBJ1-2; 7 bases align to TRBD1. In germline, CDR1 is SGDLS, CDR2 YYNGEE. J was trimmed by 0 bases and V by 4 bases; bases with no gene match: 3. This CDR3 is 14 amino acids long. CDR3 sequence (DNA): TGTGCCAGCAGCCCTGGGACAGCTAACTATGGCTACACCTTC. Encoded protein: CASSPGTANYGYTF.

The rearrangement joins TRBV27 to TRBJ2-5, with D tentatively TRBD1 (7 bases). V lost 6 bases to trimming and J lost 5 bases, with 10 bases between them. Germline CDR1 MNHEY, CDR2 SMNVEV (reference sequence). The CDR3 consists of 12 residues. The CDR3 reads CASSRGRETQYF. CDR3 DNA: TGTGCCAGCAGCAGGGGGAGGGAGACCCAGTACTTC.

The rearrangement joins TRBV6-4 to TRBJ2-2; possible D gene TRBD1, 6 bases. The germline V gene encodes CDR1 MRHNA and CDR2 SNTAGT. There are 14 residues in the CDR3. V lost 5 bases to trimming and J lost 3 bases, with 10 bases between them. CDR3 nucleotide sequence: TGTGCCAGCAGTCGGACAGTGTACACCGGGGAGCTGTTTTTT. Amino acids: CASSRTVYTGELFF.

The genes are TRBV6-1 and TRBJ2-2, with no clear D. The CDR3 extends over 15 amino acids. Trimming took 7 bases from V and 2 from J, leaving 14 bases between them. In germline, CDR1 is MNHNS, CDR2 SASEGT. The chain's CDR3 is CASTVFGDNTGELFF. The CDR3 DNA sequence: TGTGCCAGCACGGTCTTTGGCGATAACACCGGGGAGCTGTTTTTT.

CDR3 loop: CASSPRTGTDTQYF. The CDR3, as DNA: TGCGCCAGCAGCCCCCGGACAGGCACAGATACGCAGTATTTT. This chain uses TRBV4-3 with TRBJ2-3; a possible D gene is TRBD1 (6 bases). CDR1 is LGHNA, CDR2 YSLEER, per germline. With 4 bases removed from V and 1 base from J, the gap between germline ends came to 9 bases. The CDR3 sequence is 14 residues long.

V gene TRBV4-1 combines with J gene TRBJ2-3, with D perhaps matching TRBD1 (9 bases). The germline gives CDR1 MGHRA, CDR2 YSYEKL. This CDR3 is built from 16 residues. The V and J ends lost 3 bases and 3 bases respectively, with 16 bases between them. Here the CDR3 DNA reads TGCGCCAGCAGCCACGGGGGGGACAGGGTAACAGATACGCAGTATTTT. Amino acids: CASSHGGDRVTDTQYF.

This clone was seen only once. V and J are TRBV6-1 and TRBJ1-2; 7 bases match TRBD1. The CDR3 totals 15 residues. The germline CDR1 and CDR2 sequences are MNHNS and SASEGT. The V gene end was trimmed by 4 bases and the J gene end by 4 bases; junction bases not matched to a gene: 9. CDR3 protein: CASSAYRGGFYGYTF. Written as DNA, the CDR3 is TGTGCCAGCAGTGCATACAGGGGCGGATTCTATGGCTACACCTTC.

The V and J genes are TRBV30 and TRBJ1-2; D not resolved. The V gene's germline CDR1 is GTSNPN and CDR2 SVGIG (reference sequence). The ends were cut back, 4 bases at V and 7 bases at J, with 10 bases in the middle. The CDR3 runs to 11 residues. In DNA, the CDR3 is TGTGCCTGGAAACTTGCCCCTGGCTACACCTTC. Translated, it gives CAWKLAPGYTF.

CDR3 coding DNA: TGTGCCAGCAGTTACCAGGACAGGAACGAGCAGTACTTC. Residues: CASSYQDRNEQYF. The V and J genes are TRBV6-5 and TRBJ2-7; 7 bases line up with TRBD1. The CDR3 runs to 13 residues. Trimming took 2 bases from V and 5 from J; bases not matched to a gene: 3. Germline loops: CDR1 MNHEY, CDR2 SVGAGI.

The CDR3 spells CASSSLPGVETQYF. In nucleotides, the CDR3 is TGTGCCAGCTCTTCCTTGCCGGGAGTGGAGACCCAGTACTTC. This chain uses TRBV18 with TRBJ2-5; maybe TRBD2 (6 bases). CDR3 length: 14 residues. Between the trimmed V and J ends, which lost 6 bases and 5 bases, there was a span of 16 bases. The germline CDR1 and CDR2 sequences are KGHSH and LQKENI.

The chain is built from TRBV5-1 and TRBJ1-1; TRBD1 agrees at 7 bases. There are 15 residues in the CDR3. The germline V gene encodes CDR1 SGHRS and CDR2 YFSETQ. Trimming at V came to 0 bases and at J to 3 bases, leaving 5 bases not matched to a gene. CDR3 in amino acids: CASSLAGQGDTEAFF. The CDR3 DNA sequence: TGCGCCAGCAGCTTGGCGGGGCAGGGGGACACTGAAGCTTTCTTT.

With respect to this clone: Additional DNA sequences in this sample encode the identical CDR3. V usage is TRBV18 and J usage is TRBJ2-2; D is ambiguous. From germline, CDR1 is KGHSH and CDR2 LQKENI. Trimming removed 4 bases from V and 2 bases from J, with 8 bases in between. The CDR3 runs to 14 residues. DNA of the CDR3: TGTGCCAGCTCACTCGACCGAAACACCGGGGAGCTGTTTTTT. Encoded protein: CASSLDRNTGELFF.

With regard to this clone: The sample has other DNA sequences that encode this CDR3 too. The chain has TRBV28 and TRBJ2-5, with 11 bases lining up with TRBD2. This CDR3 has 14 amino acids. Germline V gives CDR1 MDHEN, CDR2 SYDVKM. Trimming took 6 bases from V and 2 from J; bases not matched to a gene: 2. The CDR3, as DNA: TGTGCCAGCAGCCCTAGCGGGGGGCAAGAGACCCAGTACTTC. Amino acids: CASSPSGGQETQYF.

The V call is TRBV5-4, the J call TRBJ2-7; a possible D gene is TRBD1 (6 bases). The CDR3 contains 16 residues. The ends were cut back, 0 bases at V and 6 bases at J, with 19 bases in the middle. Germline CDR1 is SGHNT and CDR2 is YYREEE (reference sequence). The chain's CDR3 is CASSLGGQSLISEQYF. The CDR3 nucleotides read TGTGCCAGCAGCTTGGGAGGACAGAGTCTAATAAGCGAGCAGTACTTC.

The CDR3 spells CASSLQLAQPQHF. The CDR3 DNA sequence: TGTGCCAGCAGTTTACAGTTGGCTCAGCCCCAGCATTTT. The V gene is TRBV28, the J gene TRBJ1-5; no clear D gene. The CDR3 runs to 13 residues. Per germline, CDR1 MDHEN and CDR2 SYDVKM. The ends were cut back, 2 bases at V and 6 bases at J, with 8 bases in the middle.

The sample holds one count of this clone. The rearrangement joins TRBV2 to TRBJ2-3; D might be TRBD2 (7 bases). Trimming took 8 bases from V and 5 from J, leaving 20 bases between them. CDR3 length: 15 residues. The germline V gene has CDR1 SNHLY and CDR2 FYNNEI. For the CDR3, the DNA is TGTGCCAGCGCGGAGGAGGGGGGGCTGGGAGATACGCAGTATTTT. Translating gives CASAEEGGLGDTQYF.

The V call is TRBV30, the J call TRBJ1-3; D uncertain. The V end was cut by 3 bases, the J end by 2 bases, with 11 bases between. This CDR3 spans 14 amino acids. Germline lookup yields CDR1 GTSNPN and CDR2 SVGIG (reference sequence). CDR3 loop: CAWSPRPPGNTIYF. CDR3 nucleotide sequence: TGTGCCTGGAGCCCTAGACCCCCTGGAAACACCATATATTTT.

The gene calls are TRBV19 and TRBJ2-5; a possible D gene is TRBD2 (6 bases). This CDR3 contains 13 residues. Germline V gene sequence: CDR1 LNHDA, CDR2 SQIVND (reference sequence). Trimming removed 7 bases at V and 4 bases at J, with 13 bases between. The DNA of the CDR3 is TGTGCCAGTACCTTGCGGAGGGGAGAGACCCAGTACTTC. Translation gives CASTLRRGETQYF.

The chain couples TRBV28 to TRBJ1-2; D is possibly TRBD1 (6 bases). CDR3 length: 15 residues. The V end was cut by 3 bases, the J end by 6 bases, with 17 bases between. The germline CDR1 and CDR2 sequences are MDHEN and SYDVKM. The CDR3 region is CASSFRQGNRNGYTF. The CDR3 bases are TGTGCCAGCAGTTTCAGGCAGGGGAATAGGAATGGCTACACCTTC.

The chain is built from TRBV4-1 and TRBJ2-7; no reliable D call. Trimming took 6 bases from V and 0 from J, leaving 15 bases between them. Germline V CDR1 and CDR2: MGHRA, YSYEKL. The CDR3 has 15 residues. The CDR3 sequence: CASRPVLGNSYEQYF. The CDR3 bases are TGCGCCAGCAGGCCGGTTTTGGGCAACTCCTACGAGCAGTACTTC.

The gene calls are TRBV30 and TRBJ2-5; 13 nucleotides line up with TRBD2. CDR1 and CDR2 (germline): GTSNPN, SVGIG (reference sequence). Germline trimming cut 4 bases from V and 5 bases from J; bases unmatched to any gene: 4. This CDR3 has 14 amino acids. CDR3 in amino acids: CAWKLAGGPETQYF. The CDR3 nucleotides read TGTGCCTGGAAACTAGCGGGGGGGCCGGAGACCCAGTACTTC. Based on the CDR3 plus reference TRBV30 and TRBJ2-5, the full variable domain is SQTIHQWPATLVQPVGSPLSLECTVEGTSNPNLYWYRQAAGRGLQLLFYSVGIGQISSEVPQNLSASRPQDRQFILSSKKLLLSDSGFYLCAWKLAGGPETQYFGPGTRLLVL.

Comment on this clone: This same CDR3 is encoded by further DNA sequences in the sample. The CDR3 protein is CASSLGSLEAFF. DNA of the CDR3: TGTGCCAGCAGCTTAGGGTCTCTTGAAGCTTTCTTT. The V and J genes are TRBV7-9 and TRBJ1-1; D uncertain. The CDR3 has 12 amino acids. With 1 base removed from V and 7 bases from J, the gap between germline ends came to 7 bases. In germline, CDR1 is SEHNR, CDR2 FQNEAQ (reference sequence).